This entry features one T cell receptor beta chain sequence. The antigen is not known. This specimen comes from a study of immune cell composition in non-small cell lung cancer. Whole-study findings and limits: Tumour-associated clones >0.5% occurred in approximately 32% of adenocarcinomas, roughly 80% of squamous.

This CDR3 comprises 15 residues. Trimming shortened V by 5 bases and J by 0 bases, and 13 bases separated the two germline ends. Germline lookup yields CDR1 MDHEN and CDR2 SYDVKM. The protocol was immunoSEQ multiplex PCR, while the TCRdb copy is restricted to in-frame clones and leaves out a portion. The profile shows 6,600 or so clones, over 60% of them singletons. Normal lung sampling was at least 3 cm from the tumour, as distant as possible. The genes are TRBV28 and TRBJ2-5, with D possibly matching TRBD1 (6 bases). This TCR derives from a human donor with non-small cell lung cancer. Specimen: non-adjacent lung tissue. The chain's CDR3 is CASSISQGNQETQYF. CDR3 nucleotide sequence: TGTGCCAGCAGTATATCACAGGGAAACCAAGAGACCCAGTACTTC.